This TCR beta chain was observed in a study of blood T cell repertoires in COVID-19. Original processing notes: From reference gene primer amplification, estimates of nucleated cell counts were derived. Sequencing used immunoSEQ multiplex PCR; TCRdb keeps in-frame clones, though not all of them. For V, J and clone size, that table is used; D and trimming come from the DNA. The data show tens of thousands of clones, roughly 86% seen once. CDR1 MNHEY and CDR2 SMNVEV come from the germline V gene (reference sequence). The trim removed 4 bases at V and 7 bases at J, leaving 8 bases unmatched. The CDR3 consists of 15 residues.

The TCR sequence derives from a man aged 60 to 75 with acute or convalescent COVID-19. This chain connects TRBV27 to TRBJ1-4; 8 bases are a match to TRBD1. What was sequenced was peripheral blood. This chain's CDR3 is CASSWGQGAGEKLFF. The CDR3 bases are TGTGCCAGCAGTTGGGGGCAGGGGGCGGGTGAAAAACTGTTTTTT.